The present entry profiles one T cell receptor beta chain with its context. Some clones are missing from TCRdb's copy, which holds only in-frame ones; the method was immunoSEQ multiplex PCR. The table records some 100,000 clones, about 80% of them present only once. Germline CDR1 is SGDLS and CDR2 is YYNGEE. Trimming left V 2 bases short and J 1 base short, with 7 bases between. This CDR3 is built from 15 residues. This specimen belongs to a study of control samples from healthy donors and cancer patients. The V and J genes are TRBV9 and TRBJ2-6; a weak D match, TRBD2 (5 bases). The sequence came from a woman younger than 45 in good health. Material for sequencing was blood. The CDR3 nucleotides read TGTGCCAGCAGCGTTGAGGGATCTGGGGCCAACGTCCTGACTTTC. It yields the protein CASSVEGSGANVLTF.